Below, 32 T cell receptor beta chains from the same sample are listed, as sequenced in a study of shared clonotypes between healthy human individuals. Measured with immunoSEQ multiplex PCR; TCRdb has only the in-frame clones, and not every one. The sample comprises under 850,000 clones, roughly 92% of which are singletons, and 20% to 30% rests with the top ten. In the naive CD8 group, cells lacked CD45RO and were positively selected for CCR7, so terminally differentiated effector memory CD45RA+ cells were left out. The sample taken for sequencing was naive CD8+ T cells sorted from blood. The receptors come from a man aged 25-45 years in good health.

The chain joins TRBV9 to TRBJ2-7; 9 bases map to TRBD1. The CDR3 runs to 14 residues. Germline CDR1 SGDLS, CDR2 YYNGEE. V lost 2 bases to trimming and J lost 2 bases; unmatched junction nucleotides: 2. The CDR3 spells CASSVTGGTYEQYF. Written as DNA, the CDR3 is TGTGCCAGCAGCGTGACAGGGGGAACCTACGAGCAGTACTTC.

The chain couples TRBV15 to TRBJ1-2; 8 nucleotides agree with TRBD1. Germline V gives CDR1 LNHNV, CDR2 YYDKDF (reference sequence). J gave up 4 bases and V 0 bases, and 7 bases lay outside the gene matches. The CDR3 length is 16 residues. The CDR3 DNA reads TGTGCCACCAGCAGAGATGAGGGACAGGAGTCCTATGGCTACACCTTC. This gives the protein CATSRDEGQESYGYTF. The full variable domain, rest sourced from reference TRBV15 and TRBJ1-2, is DAMVIQNPRYQVTQFGKPVTLSCSQTLNHNVMYWYQQKSSQAPKLLFHYYDKDFNNEADTPDNFQSRRPNTSFCFLDIRSPGLGDTAMYLCATSRDEGQESYGYTFGSGTRLTVV.

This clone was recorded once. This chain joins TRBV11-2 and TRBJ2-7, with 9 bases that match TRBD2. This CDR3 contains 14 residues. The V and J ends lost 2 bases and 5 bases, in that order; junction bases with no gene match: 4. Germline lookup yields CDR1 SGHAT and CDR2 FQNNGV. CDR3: CASSLSGGSHEQYF. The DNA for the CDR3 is TGTGCCAGCAGCTTAAGCGGGGGGTCCCACGAGCAGTACTTC.

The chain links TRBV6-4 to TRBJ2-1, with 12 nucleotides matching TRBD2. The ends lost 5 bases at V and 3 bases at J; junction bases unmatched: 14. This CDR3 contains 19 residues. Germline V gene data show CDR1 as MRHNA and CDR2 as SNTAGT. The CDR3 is CASSFLRLAGVGNYNEQFF. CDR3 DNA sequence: TGTGCCAGCAGTTTTCTCCGACTAGCGGGAGTAGGTAACTACAATGAGCAGTTCTTC.

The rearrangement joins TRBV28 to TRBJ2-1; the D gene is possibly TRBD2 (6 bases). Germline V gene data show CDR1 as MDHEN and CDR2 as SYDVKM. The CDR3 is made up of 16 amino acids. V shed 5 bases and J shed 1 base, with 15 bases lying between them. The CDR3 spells CASSPLAGRSYNEQFF. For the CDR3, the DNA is TGTGCCAGCAGTCCCCTTGCGGGAAGGTCCTACAATGAGCAGTTCTTC.

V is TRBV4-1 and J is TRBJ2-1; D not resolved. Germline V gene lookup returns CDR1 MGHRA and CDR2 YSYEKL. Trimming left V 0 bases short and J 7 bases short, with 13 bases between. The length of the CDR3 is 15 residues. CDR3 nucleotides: TGCGCCAGCAGCCAAGATGTAGCTAGAAATAATGAGCAGTTCTTC. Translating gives CASSQDVARNNEQFF.

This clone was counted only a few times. CDR3 amino acids: CASRGQEQYF. The CDR3 region has the DNA TGTGCCAGCAGGGGACAAGAGCAGTACTTC. The V gene is TRBV2, the J gene TRBJ2-7; tentatively, D is TRBD1 (6 bases). Per the germline V gene, CDR1 is SNHLY and CDR2 is FYNNEI. This CDR3 has 10 amino acids. V was cut by 6 bases and J by 7 bases, with 7 bases left in between.

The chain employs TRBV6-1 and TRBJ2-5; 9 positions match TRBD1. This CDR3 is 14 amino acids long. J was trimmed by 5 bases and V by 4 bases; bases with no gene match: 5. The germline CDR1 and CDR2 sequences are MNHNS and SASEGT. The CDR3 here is CASSGTGGWETQYF. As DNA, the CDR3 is TGTGCCAGCAGTGGAACAGGGGGCTGGGAGACCCAGTACTTC.

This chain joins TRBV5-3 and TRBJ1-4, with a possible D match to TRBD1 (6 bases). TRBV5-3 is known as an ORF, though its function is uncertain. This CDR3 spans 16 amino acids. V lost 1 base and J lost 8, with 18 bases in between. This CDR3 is CARSLKNAGAREKLFF. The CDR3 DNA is TGTGCCAGAAGCTTGAAAAATGCAGGGGCTCGGGAAAAACTGTTTTTT.

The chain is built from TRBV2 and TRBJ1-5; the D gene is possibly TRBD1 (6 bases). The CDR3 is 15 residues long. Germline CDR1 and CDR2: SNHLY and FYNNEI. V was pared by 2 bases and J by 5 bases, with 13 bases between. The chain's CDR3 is CASSERTDLYQPQHF. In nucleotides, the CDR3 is TGTGCCAGCAGTGAAAGGACAGACCTTTATCAGCCCCAGCATTTT.

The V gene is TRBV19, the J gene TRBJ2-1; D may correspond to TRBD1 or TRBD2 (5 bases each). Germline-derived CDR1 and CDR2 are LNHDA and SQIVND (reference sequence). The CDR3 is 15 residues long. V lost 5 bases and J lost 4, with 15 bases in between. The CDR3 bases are TGTGCCAGTAGTCTAATCCACGGGGCATACAATGAGCAGTTCTTC. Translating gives CASSLIHGAYNEQFF.

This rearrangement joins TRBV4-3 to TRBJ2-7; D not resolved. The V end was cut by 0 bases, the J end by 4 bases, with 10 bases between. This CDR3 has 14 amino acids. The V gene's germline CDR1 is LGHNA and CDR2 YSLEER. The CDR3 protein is CASSQDTPDYEQYF. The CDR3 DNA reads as TGCGCCAGCAGCCAAGACACGCCAGATTACGAGCAGTACTTC.

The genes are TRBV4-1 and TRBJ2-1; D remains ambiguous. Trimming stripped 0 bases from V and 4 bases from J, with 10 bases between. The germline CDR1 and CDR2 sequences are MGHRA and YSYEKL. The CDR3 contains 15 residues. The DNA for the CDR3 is TGCGCCAGCAGCCAAGATTCATCGGCGTACAATGAGCAGTTCTTC. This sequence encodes CASSQDSSAYNEQFF.

The CDR3 region is CASSETSSNEQFF. CDR3 DNA: TGTGCCAGCAGCGAGACTAGCAGCAATGAGCAGTTCTTC. The J gene is TRBJ2-1, the V gene TRBV7-3, with TRBD2 matching over 7 bases. Germline V gene lookup returns CDR1 SGHTA and CDR2 FQGTGA. Trimming took 5 bases from V and 6 from J; bases not matched to a gene: 4. This CDR3 has 13 residues.

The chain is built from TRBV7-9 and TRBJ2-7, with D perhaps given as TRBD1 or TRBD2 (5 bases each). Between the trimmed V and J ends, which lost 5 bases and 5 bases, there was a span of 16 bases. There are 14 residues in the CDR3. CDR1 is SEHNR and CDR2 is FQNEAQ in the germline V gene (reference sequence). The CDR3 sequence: CASSERDGGDEQYF. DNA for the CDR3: TGTGCCAGCAGCGAACGGGACGGCGGTGACGAGCAGTACTTC.

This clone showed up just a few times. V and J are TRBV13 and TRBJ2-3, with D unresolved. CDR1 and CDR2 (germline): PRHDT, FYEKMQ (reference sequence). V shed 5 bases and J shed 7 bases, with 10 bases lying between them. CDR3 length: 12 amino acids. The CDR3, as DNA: TGTGCCAGCAGCCCCTACTTGAATACGCAGTATTTT. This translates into CASSPYLNTQYF.

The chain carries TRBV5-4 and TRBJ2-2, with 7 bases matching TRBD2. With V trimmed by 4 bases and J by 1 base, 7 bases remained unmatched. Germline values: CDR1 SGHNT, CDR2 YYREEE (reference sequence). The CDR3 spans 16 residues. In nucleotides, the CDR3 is TGTGCCAGCAGCACTCCTAGCGGCCAGAACACCGGGGAGCTGTTTTTT. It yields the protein CASSTPSGQNTGELFF.

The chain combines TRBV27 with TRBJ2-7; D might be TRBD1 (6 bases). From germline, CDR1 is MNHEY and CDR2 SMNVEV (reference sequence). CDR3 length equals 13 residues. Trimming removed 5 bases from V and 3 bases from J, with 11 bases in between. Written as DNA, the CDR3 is TGTGCCAGCAGTGCAGGGGTCGTCTACGAGCAGTACTTC. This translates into CASSAGVVYEQYF.

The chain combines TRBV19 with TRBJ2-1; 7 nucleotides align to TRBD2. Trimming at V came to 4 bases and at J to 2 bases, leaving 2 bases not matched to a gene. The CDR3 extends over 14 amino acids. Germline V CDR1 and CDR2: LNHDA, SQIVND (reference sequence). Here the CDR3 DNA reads TGTGCCAGTAGTACTAGCGGCGCCTACAATGAGCAGTTCTTC. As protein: CASSTSGAYNEQFF. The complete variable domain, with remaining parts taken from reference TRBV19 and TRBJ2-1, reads DGGITQSPKYLFRKEGQNVTLSCEQNLNHDAMYWYRQDPGQGLRLIYYSQIVNDFQKGDIAEGYSVSREKKESFPLTVTSAQKNPTAFYLCASSTSGAYNEQFFGPGTRLTVL.

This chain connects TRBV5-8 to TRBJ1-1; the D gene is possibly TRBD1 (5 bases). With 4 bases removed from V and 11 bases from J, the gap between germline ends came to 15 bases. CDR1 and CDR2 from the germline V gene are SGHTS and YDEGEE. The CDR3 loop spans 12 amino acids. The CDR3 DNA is TGTGCCAGCAGCCCCGACAGAATAGAGGCTTTCTTT. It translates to CASSPDRIEAFF.

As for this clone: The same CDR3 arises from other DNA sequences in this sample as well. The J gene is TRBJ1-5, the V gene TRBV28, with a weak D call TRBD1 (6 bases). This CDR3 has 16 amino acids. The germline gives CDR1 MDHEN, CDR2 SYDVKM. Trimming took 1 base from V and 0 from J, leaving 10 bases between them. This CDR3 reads CASSLSGDYSNQPQHF. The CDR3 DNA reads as TGTGCCAGCAGTTTATCAGGGGATTATAGCAATCAGCCCCAGCATTTT.

The CDR3 sequence is CASSDLRENSLETQYF. CDR3 nucleotides: TGCGCCAGCAGTGATCTGCGGGAGAATTCCCTAGAGACCCAGTACTTC. The J gene is TRBJ2-5, the V gene TRBV10-1; 7 bases match TRBD2. V lost 3 bases to trimming and J lost 4 bases; unmatched junction nucleotides: 11. The germline V gene has CDR1 WNHNN and CDR2 SYGVQD (reference sequence). CDR3 length: 16 amino acids.

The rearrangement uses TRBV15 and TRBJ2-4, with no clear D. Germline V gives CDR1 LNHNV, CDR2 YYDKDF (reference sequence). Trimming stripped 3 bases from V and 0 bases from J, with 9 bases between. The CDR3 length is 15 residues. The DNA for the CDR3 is TGTGCCACCAGCAGCATCTTACTAGCCAAAAACATTCAGTACTTC. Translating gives CATSSILLAKNIQYF.

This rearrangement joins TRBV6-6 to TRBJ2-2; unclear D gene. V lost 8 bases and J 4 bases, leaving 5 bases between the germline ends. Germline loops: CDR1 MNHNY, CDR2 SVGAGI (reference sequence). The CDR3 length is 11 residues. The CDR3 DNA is TGTGCCAGCCTAGGCACCGGGGAGCTGTTTTTT. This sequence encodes CASLGTGELFF.

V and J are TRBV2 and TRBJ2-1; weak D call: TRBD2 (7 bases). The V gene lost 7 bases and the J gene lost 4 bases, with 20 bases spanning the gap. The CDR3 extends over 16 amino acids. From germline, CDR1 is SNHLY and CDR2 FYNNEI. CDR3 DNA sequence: TGTGCCAGCATCCCGTGGGGGGGGGACAATTACAATGAGCAGTTCTTC. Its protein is CASIPWGGDNYNEQFF.

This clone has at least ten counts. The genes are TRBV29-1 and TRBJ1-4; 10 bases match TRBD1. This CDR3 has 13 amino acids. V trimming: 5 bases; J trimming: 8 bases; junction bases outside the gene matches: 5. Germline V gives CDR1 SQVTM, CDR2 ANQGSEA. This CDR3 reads CSVNTGQGEKLFF. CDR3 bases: TGCAGCGTTAACACGGGACAGGGGGAAAAACTGTTTTTT.

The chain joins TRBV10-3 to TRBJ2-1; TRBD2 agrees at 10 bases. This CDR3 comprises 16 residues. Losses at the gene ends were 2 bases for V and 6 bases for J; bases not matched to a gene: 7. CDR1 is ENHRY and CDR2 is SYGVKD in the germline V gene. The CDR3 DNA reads TGTGCCATCAGTGAGAGCGCTAGCGGGAGTCGCAATGAGCAGTTCTTC. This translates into CAISESASGSRNEQFF.

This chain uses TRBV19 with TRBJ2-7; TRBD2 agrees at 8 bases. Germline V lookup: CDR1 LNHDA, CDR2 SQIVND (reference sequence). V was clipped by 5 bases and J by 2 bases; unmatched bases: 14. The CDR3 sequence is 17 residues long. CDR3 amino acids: CASSSHTSGRTPYEQYF. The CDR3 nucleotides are TGTGCCAGTAGTTCCCACACCAGCGGGAGAACCCCCTACGAGCAGTACTTC.

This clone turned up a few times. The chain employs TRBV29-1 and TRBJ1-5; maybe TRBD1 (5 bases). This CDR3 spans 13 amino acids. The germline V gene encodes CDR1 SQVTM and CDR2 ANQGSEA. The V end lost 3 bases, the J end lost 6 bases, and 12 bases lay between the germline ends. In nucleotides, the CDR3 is TGCAGCGTTGAGTGGGGCGACGGTCAGCCCCAGCATTTT. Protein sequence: CSVEWGDGQPQHF. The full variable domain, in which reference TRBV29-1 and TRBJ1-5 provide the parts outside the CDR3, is SAVISQKPSRDICQRGTSLTIQCQVDSQVTMMFWYRQQPGQSLTLIATANQGSEATYESGFVIDKFPISRPNLTFSTLTVSNMSPEDSSIYLCSVEWGDGQPQHFGDGTRLSIL.

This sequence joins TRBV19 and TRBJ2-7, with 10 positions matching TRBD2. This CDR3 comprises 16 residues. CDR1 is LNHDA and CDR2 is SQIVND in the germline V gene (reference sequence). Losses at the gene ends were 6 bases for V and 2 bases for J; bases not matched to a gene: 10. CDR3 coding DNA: TGTGCCAGTAGACAGGCTAGCGGGAGATTGACCTACGAGCAGTACTTC. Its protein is CASRQASGRLTYEQYF.

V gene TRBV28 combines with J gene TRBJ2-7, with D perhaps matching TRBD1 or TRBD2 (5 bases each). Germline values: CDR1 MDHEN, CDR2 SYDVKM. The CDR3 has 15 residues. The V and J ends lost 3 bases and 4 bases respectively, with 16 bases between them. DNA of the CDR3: TGTGCCAGCAGTTTGGTTCGGACGGGGCCTTACGAGCAGTACTTC. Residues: CASSLVRTGPYEQYF. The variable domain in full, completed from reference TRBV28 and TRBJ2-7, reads DVKVTQSSRYLVKRTGEKVFLECVQDMDHENMFWYRQDPGLGLRLIYFSYDVKMKEKGDIPEGYSVSREKKERFSLILESASTNQTSMYLCASSLVRTGPYEQYFGPGTRLTVT.

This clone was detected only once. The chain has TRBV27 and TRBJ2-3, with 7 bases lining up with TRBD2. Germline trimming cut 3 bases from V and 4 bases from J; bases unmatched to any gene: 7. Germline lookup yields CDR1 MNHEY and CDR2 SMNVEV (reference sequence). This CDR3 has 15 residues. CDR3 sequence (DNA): TGTGCCAGCAGTTTCGTAGGACTAGGGGCAGATACGCAGTATTTT. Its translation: CASSFVGLGADTQYF.